Sequencing of this TCR beta chain was carried out in a study of T-cell memory formation after mild COVID-19 (dated by TCRdb to the early 2020s). About the investigation overall: TCR sequence clusters from the two donors were found to be largely donor specific. Longitudinal TCRalpha and TCRbeta repertoire sequencing tracked T-cell clones expanding and contracting after mild COVID-19 in two donors. Two young, previously healthy adult volunteers made up the cohort, one male and one female.

With regard to this clonotype: No antigen is known for it. Per-base quality was not reported, and no clone a single base away is much larger than it.

Ficoll-Paque density gradient centrifugation was the method used to isolate PBMCs. Sequenced on an Illumina NovaSeq 6000. TCRalpha and TCRbeta cDNA libraries were built by 5'RACE with constant-segment primers, adding sample barcodes and unique molecular identifiers. Trizol reagent was used to extract RNA from every sample. Library amplification was performed in two PCR steps, and a second sample barcode and Illumina TruSeq adapters were introduced in the second step. The libraries were sequenced on an Illumina NovaSeq using 2 x 150 bp paired-end reads. From the authors' description of their analysis: Reads were demultiplexed and collapsed into UMI-guided consensus sequences with migec v1.2.7. Using mixcr v2.1.11, UMI consensuses were aligned to TRA and TRB V and J templates and then assembled into clonotypes. Clonotypes were classified as expanded or contracted when called significant by both edgeR and NoisET, with noise models trained on biological replicates. For edgeR calls, a false discovery rate-adjusted p below 0.01 and a log2 fold-change threshold of 1 were applied. As an exploratory analysis of dynamics, max-normalized trajectories of the 1000 most abundant clonotypes were examined with PCA combined with hierarchical clustering. Each responding clone was given a CD4 or CD8 phenotype based on the CD4+ and CD8+ repertoires, which had been sequenced separately. TCRdb trimmed public reads at Q25 via fastp, called clones via MiXCR and kept in-frame beta chains. Entries are consolidated by CDR3 protein sequence, retaining the most common genes and DNA. The V and J calls reflect TCRdb's pipeline rather than the authors' work. Present in this sample are about 340,000 distinct CDR3 sequences, roughly 13% of which were seen just once. 20% to 25% of the sample rests with the top ten.

Findings and caveats that apply to the study as a whole: The study covered only a couple of mild cases, and larger cohorts including severe cases with pre-infection samples were considered necessary. Some responding clones were found in pre-infection memory, which suggests that pre-existing cross-reactive memory T cells took part in the SARS-CoV-2 response. SARS-CoV-2 specificity was not confirmed for the second-wave clones peaking on day 37. Contracting CD4+ clones turned up mainly in the CM and EM memory subsets, whereas EMRA was where CD8+ clones were enriched. Clones that contracted from day 15 to 85 showed balanced CD4/CD8 phenotypes, whereas a second wave of clones that expanded from day 15 to 37 leaned towards CD4+.

According to the germline V gene, CDR1 reads SGHTA and CDR2 reads FQGNSA. V gives up 1 base and J gives up 9 bases, and the segment between their germline ends measures 12 bases. The CDR3 sequence holds 13 residues, the cysteine and phenylalanine included. CDR3 DNA is the only sequence kept; it has 39 bases, read in frame from the first base. Sequenced sample: PBMCs or a T cell subset sorted from them (not recorded which). This clonotype was sampled from a man aged 18 to 30 who had mild COVID-19 (a few samples of this study predate the infection). The sample titles of this study are shuffled in the database, so cell type and time point are left out; the donor was told from shared clones. The chain joins TRBV7-2 to TRBJ1-1; a tentative D call is TRBD1 (5 bases match). The CDR3 here reads CASSLEVRVQAFF. The DNA sequence reads TGTGCCAGCAGCTTAGAAGTCAGGGTTCAAGCTTTCTTT.